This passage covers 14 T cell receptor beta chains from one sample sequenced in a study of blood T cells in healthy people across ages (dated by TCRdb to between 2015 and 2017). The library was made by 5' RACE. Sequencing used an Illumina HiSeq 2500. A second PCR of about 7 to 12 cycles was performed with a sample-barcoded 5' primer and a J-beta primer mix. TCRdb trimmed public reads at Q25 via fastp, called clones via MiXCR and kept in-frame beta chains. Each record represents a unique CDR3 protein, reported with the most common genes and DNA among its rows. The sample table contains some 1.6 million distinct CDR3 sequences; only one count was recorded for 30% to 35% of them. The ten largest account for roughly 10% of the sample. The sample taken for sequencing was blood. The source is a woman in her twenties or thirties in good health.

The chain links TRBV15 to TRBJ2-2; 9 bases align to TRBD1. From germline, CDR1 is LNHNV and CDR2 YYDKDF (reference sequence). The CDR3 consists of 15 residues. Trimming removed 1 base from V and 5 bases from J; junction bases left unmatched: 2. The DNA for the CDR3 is TGTGCCACCAGCAGAGGGACAGGGGCGACCGGGGAGCTGTTTTTT. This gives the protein CATSRGTGATGELFF.

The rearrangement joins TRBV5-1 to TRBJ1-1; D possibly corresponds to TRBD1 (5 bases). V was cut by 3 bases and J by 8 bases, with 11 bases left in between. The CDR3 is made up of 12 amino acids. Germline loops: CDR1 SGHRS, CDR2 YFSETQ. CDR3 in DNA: TGCGCCAGCAGCTGGGACGGGTTAGAAGCTTTCTTT. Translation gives CASSWDGLEAFF.

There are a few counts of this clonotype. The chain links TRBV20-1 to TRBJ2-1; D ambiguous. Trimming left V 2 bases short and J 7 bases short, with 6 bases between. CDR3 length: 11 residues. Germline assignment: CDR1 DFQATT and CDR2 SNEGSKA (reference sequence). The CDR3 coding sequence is TGCAGTGCTAGACCCCCTAATGAGCAGTTCTTC. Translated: CSARPPNEQFF.

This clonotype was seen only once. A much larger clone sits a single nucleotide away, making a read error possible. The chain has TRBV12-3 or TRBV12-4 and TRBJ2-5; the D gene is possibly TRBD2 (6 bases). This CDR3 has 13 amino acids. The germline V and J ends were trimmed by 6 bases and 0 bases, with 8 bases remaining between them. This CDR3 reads CASRAGHQETQYF. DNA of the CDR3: TGTGCCAGCAGGGCGGGGCACCAAGAGACCCAGTACTTC.

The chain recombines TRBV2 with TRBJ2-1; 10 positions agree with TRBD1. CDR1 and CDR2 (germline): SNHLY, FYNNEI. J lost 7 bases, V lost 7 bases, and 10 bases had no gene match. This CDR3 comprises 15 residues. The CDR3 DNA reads TGTGCCAGCAACCGGGGACAGGGGTTTATGAATGAGCAGTTCTTC. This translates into CASNRGQGFMNEQFF.

The CDR3 protein is CSVHTNTEAFF. CDR3 DNA sequence: TGCAGCGTTCACACGAACACTGAAGCTTTCTTT. The genes are TRBV29-1 and TRBJ1-1, with unresolved D. With 5 bases removed from V and 1 base from J, the gap between germline ends came to 5 bases. In germline, CDR1 is SQVTM, CDR2 ANQGSEA. The CDR3 is 11 residues long.

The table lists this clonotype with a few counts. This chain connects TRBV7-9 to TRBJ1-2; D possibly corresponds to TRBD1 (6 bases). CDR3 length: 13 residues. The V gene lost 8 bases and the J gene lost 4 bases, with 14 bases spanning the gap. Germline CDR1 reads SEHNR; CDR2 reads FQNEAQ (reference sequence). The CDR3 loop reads CASGLRGSYGYTF. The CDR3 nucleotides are TGTGCCAGCGGGCTTAGGGGGAGCTATGGCTACACCTTC. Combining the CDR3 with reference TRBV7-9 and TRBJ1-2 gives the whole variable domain DTGVSQNPRHKITKRGQNVTFRCDPISEHNRLYWYRQTLGQGPEFLTYFQNEAQLEKSRLLSDRFSAERPKGSFSTLEIQRTEQGDSAMYLCASGLRGSYGYTFGSGTRLTVV.

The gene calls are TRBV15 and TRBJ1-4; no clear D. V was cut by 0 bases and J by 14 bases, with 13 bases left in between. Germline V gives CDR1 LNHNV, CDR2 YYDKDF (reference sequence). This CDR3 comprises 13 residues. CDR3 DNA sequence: TGTGCCACCAGCAGAGATCGGCAAGAGAATCTGTTTTTT. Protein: CATSRDRQENLFF.

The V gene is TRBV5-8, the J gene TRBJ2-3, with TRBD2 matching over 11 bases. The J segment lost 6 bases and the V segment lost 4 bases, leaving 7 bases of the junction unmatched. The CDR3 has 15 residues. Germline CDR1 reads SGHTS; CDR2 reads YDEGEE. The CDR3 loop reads CASSPGTSGFDTQYF. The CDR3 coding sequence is TGTGCCAGCAGCCCCGGGACTAGCGGTTTTGATACGCAGTATTTT.

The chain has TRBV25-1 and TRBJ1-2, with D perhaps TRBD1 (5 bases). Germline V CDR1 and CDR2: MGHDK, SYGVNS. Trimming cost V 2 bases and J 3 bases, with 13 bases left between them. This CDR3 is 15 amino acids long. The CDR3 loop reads CASSEPAGNDYGYTF. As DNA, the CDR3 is TGTGCCAGCAGTGAACCGGCAGGGAACGACTATGGCTACACCTTC.

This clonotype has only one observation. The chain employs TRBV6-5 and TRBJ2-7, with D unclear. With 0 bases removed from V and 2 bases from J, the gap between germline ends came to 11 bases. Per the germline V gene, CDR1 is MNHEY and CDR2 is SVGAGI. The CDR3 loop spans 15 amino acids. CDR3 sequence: CASSYSSHSAYEQYF. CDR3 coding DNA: TGTGCCAGCAGTTACTCCTCGCACTCCGCCTACGAGCAGTACTTC.

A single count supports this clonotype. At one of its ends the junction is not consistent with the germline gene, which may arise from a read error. This chain's CDR3 is CAGSRDRGTGQPRHF. DNA for the CDR3: TGTGCCGGCAGTCGCGACAGGGGTACGGGTCAGCCCCGGCATTTT. J is TRBJ1-5 and V is TRBV27; 8 positions match TRBD1. From germline, CDR1 is MNHEY and CDR2 SMNVEV (reference sequence). CDR3 length: 15 amino acids.

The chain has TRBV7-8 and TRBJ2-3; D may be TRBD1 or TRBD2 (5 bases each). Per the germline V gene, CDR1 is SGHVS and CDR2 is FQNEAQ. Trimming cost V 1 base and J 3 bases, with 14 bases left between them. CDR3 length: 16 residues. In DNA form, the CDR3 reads TGTGCCAGCAGCTTAGGGAAAGGGACCAGAACAGATACGCAGTATTTT. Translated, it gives CASSLGKGTRTDTQYF.

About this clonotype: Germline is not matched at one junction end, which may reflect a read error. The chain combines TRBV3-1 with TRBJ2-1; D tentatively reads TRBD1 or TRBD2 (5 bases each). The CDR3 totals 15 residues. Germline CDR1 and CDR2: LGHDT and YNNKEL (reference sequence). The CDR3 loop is CAGSPFGRGVNEQFF. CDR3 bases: TGTGCCGGCAGCCCCTTCGGTCGAGGGGTTAATGAGCAGTTCTTC.